The 30 T cell receptor beta chains reported below all come from one sample, sequenced in a study of early T cells in non-severe SARS-CoV-2 infection. Each CDR3 protein is one row after TCRdb ran MiXCR on the 5' RACE reads. The table shows 70,000 or so distinct CDR3 sequences, with around a tenth occurring only once. Sequencing used whole blood, obtained at baseline. The receptors come from an adult who was a healthcare worker with PCR-confirmed SARS-CoV-2 infection or an uninfected control (not recorded which).

This clonotype was observed many times. Here the CDR3 reads CASSLYTEAFF. In DNA form, the CDR3 reads TGTGCCAGCAGCTTATACACTGAAGCTTTCTTT. The J gene is TRBJ1-1, the V gene TRBV7-9; no clear D gene. The CDR3 extends over 11 amino acids. Per germline, CDR1 SEHNR and CDR2 FQNEAQ (reference sequence). The V end was cut by 2 bases, the J end by 3 bases, with 1 base between.

This clonotype has at least ten counts. The rearrangement joins TRBV12-3 or TRBV12-4 to TRBJ1-2; the D is unclear. The CDR3 spans 12 residues. With 2 bases removed from V and 4 bases from J, the gap between germline ends came to 5 bases. In DNA, the CDR3 is TGTGCCAGCAGTTTAAACCTCTATGGCTACACCTTC. This codes for CASSLNLYGYTF.

The chain recombines TRBV12-3 or TRBV12-4 with TRBJ1-6; D is ambiguous. The ends were cut back, 5 bases at V and 6 bases at J, with 11 bases in the middle. The CDR3 runs 14 residues. This CDR3 reads CASSPNEPNSPLHF. CDR3 coding DNA: TGTGCCAGCAGTCCCAATGAGCCTAATTCACCCCTCCACTTT.

This clonotype was counted many times. The genes are TRBV12-3 or TRBV12-4 and TRBJ2-3, with 11 bases aligning to TRBD2. The CDR3 has 16 residues. After removal of 5 bases from V and 3 bases from J, the junction contained 7 bases not matched to a gene. The CDR3 DNA is TGTGCCAGCAGTCCCATAGCGGGGGGGCCAACAGATACGCAGTATTTT. It codes for CASSPIAGGPTDTQYF.

This clonotype was seen at least ten times. J is TRBJ2-2 and V is TRBV18; possibly TRBD1 for D (5 bases). CDR1 and CDR2 from the germline V gene are KGHSH and LQKENI. Trimming took off 2 bases at V and 0 bases at J, with 7 bases between the two ends. The CDR3 is 15 residues long. CDR3: CASSPSGPNTGELFF. The CDR3 DNA follows: TGTGCCAGCTCACCATCAGGGCCGAACACCGGGGAGCTGTTTTTT.

This clonotype was counted only a few times. The chain combines TRBV29-1 with TRBJ2-2; no clear D gene. V dropped 7 bases and J dropped 6 bases, with 24 bases sitting between them. CDR1 and CDR2 from the germline V gene are SQVTM and ANQGSEA. The CDR3 sequence is 16 residues long. In nucleotides, the CDR3 is TGCAGCGCCCGTCTTGATAAGATGGCAAACGCCGGGGAGCTGTTTTTT. It yields the protein CSARLDKMANAGELFF.

V usage is TRBV15 and J usage is TRBJ2-6; D may be TRBD1 or TRBD2 (5 bases each). CDR3 length: 15 residues. Trimming shortened V by 5 bases and J by 1 base, and 9 bases separated the two germline ends. Per germline, CDR1 LNHNV and CDR2 YYDKDF (reference sequence). The CDR3 region has the DNA TGTGCCACCAGCGGGGGAGAATCTGGGGCCAACGTCCTGACTTTC. Its protein is CATSGGESGANVLTF.

This clonotype was counted ten times or more. The chain joins TRBV7-9 to TRBJ1-4, with D unclear. This CDR3 is built from 14 residues. Germline values: CDR1 SEHNR, CDR2 FQNEAQ (reference sequence). The V and J ends lost 1 base and 8 bases respectively, with 11 bases between them. The CDR3 reads CASSLEQTSEKLFF. The CDR3 region has the DNA TGTGCCAGCAGCTTAGAGCAGACAAGCGAAAAACTGTTTTTT. Full variable domain (remainder filled in from reference TRBV7-9 and TRBJ1-4): DTGVSQNPRHKITKRGQNVTFRCDPISEHNRLYWYRQTLGQGPEFLTYFQNEAQLEKSRLLSDRFSAERPKGSFSTLEIQRTEQGDSAMYLCASSLEQTSEKLFFGSGTQLSVL.

This clonotype was recorded at least ten times. This chain joins TRBV5-1 and TRBJ2-3, with D perhaps TRBD2 (5 bases). Per germline, CDR1 SGHRS and CDR2 YFSETQ. V was pared by 0 bases and J by 10 bases, with 12 bases between. The CDR3 is made up of 13 amino acids. Written as DNA, the CDR3 is TGCGCCAGCAGCTTGGAGGCTTCCGGGGCGCAGTATTTT. Its translation is CASSLEASGAQYF.

This chain links TRBV5-4 with TRBJ2-1; 9 bases agree with TRBD2. V shed 1 base, J shed 4 bases, and the junction held 3 bases outside the gene matches. Germline CDR1 reads SGHNT; CDR2 reads YYREEE (reference sequence). The CDR3 runs to 15 residues. CDR3 protein: CASSLYSGGYNEQFF. In DNA form, the CDR3 reads TGTGCCAGCAGCTTGTACAGCGGGGGGTACAATGAGCAGTTCTTC.

The CDR3 loop is CASSLVRLNHRSGEQFF. The CDR3 DNA reads as TGTGCCAGCAGCTTAGTGCGACTTAACCATAGGAGCGGTGAGCAGTTCTTC. The V call is TRBV7-2, the J call TRBJ2-1, with D maybe TRBD2 (5 bases). The CDR3 has 17 amino acids. Germline values: CDR1 SGHTA, CDR2 FQGNSA. V was trimmed by 1 base and J by 9 bases, leaving 22 bases between them.

This clonotype came up a few times. V gene TRBV7-2 combines with J gene TRBJ1-5; no clear D gene. V shed 5 bases and J shed 2 bases, with 7 bases lying between them. CDR3 size: 13 residues. The germline gives CDR1 SGHTA, CDR2 FQGNSA. The CDR3 loop is CASSPPGNQPQHF. As DNA, the CDR3 is TGTGCCAGCAGCCCCCCGGGCAATCAGCCCCAGCATTTT.

In nucleotides, the CDR3 is TGTGCCAGCAGTTACGGGGCTAACTATGGCTACACCTTC. Amino acid sequence: CASSYGANYGYTF. V usage is TRBV6-5 and J usage is TRBJ1-2; D gene ambiguous. Germline V gene sequence: CDR1 MNHEY, CDR2 SVGAGI. The CDR3 contains 13 residues. V lost 2 bases to trimming and J lost 0 bases, with 4 bases between them.

This clonotype was counted many times. The gene calls are TRBV20-1 and TRBJ1-6; possibly TRBD1 for D (6 bases). The germline V gene encodes CDR1 DFQATT and CDR2 SNEGSKA (reference sequence). The CDR3 spans 14 residues. Deletions cut 3 bases from V and 4 bases from J, with 10 bases between. The CDR3, as DNA: TGCAGTGCTAGCCGGACAGATTATAATTCACCCCTCCACTTT. Amino acids: CSASRTDYNSPLHF.

This clonotype showed up many times. The genes are TRBV28 and TRBJ1-6, with D uncertain. Germline CDR1 MDHEN, CDR2 SYDVKM. V was clipped by 5 bases and J by 8 bases, with 10 bases between them. This CDR3 region has 13 residues. The DNA for the CDR3 is TGTGCCAGCAGTGCCCGACAAGATTCACCCCTCCACTTT. As protein: CASSARQDSPLHF.

This clonotype was seen more than once but under ten times. The gene calls are TRBV5-5 and TRBJ2-7; maybe TRBD1 (6 bases). Germline assignment: CDR1 SGHKS and CDR2 YYEKEE (reference sequence). CDR3 size: 12 residues. V lost 5 bases and J 6 bases, leaving 12 bases between the germline ends. CDR3 region: CASSSTGSEQYF. The CDR3, as DNA: TGTGCCAGCAGTTCAACAGGGAGCGAGCAGTACTTC. Supplemented by reference TRBV5-5 and TRBJ2-7, the full variable domain reads DAGVTQSPTHLIKTRGQQVTLRCSPISGHKSVSWYQQVLGQGPQFIFQYYEKEERGRGNFPDRFSARQFPNYSSELNVNALLLGDSALYLCASSSTGSEQYFGPGTRLTVT.

This clonotype occurred many times. The rearrangement joins TRBV7-8 to TRBJ2-3; TRBD1 might be the D (5 bases). This CDR3 has 13 amino acids. The V and J ends lost 5 bases and 6 bases respectively, with 12 bases between them. Germline CDR1 is SGHVS and CDR2 is FQNEAQ. CDR3 nucleotide sequence: TGTGCCAGCAGCAGACAGACCGGGGATACGCAGTATTTT. Its translation is CASSRQTGDTQYF.

The rearrangement uses TRBV19 and TRBJ2-7; a possible D gene is TRBD1 (6 bases). CDR1 is LNHDA and CDR2 is SQIVND in the germline V gene (reference sequence). CDR3 length: 19 amino acids. Trimming cost V 1 base and J 4 bases, with 26 bases left between them. Here the CDR3 reads CASSIVGGVVADRRYEQYF. CDR3 bases: TGTGCCAGTAGTATAGTCGGCGGTGTAGTTGCGGACAGAAGATACGAGCAGTACTTC.

The table lists this clonotype with a few counts. Relative to the germline gene, one junction end is altered; a read error may explain this. The chain joins TRBV5-5 to TRBJ1-2, with D perhaps matching TRBD1 (6 bases). The CDR3 runs to 14 residues. The V gene's germline CDR1 is SGHKS and CDR2 YYEKEE (reference sequence). The CDR3 DNA reads as TGTGCCAGCAGTTTGGACAGTGCTAACTATGGCTACACCTTC. This encodes CASSLDSANYGYTF.

This clonotype was observed once. V gene TRBV7-6 combines with J gene TRBJ2-1; TRBD1 agrees at 7 bases. This CDR3 has 14 amino acids. Germline V gene data show CDR1 as SGHVS and CDR2 as FNYEAQ. Trimming removed 3 bases from V and 4 bases from J; junction bases left unmatched: 3. The DNA of the CDR3 is TGTGCCAGCAGCTTCGGGGACAGTTACAATGAGCAGTTCTTC. Residues: CASSFGDSYNEQFF. The full variable domain, rest sourced from reference TRBV7-6 and TRBJ2-1, is GAGVSQSPRYKVTKRGQDVALRCDPISGHVSLYWYRQALGQGPEFLTYFNYEAQQDKSGLPNDRFSAERPEGSISTLTIQRTEQRDSAMYRCASSFGDSYNEQFFGPGTRLTVL.

This clonotype turned up a few times. The CDR3 DNA reads TGCGCCAGCAGCTCACAGGGATTCGCGGCCTACGAGCAGTACTTC. This codes for CASSSQGFAAYEQYF. V gene TRBV5-1 combines with J gene TRBJ2-7; D may be TRBD1 (6 bases). Germline lookup yields CDR1 SGHRS and CDR2 YFSETQ. The CDR3 runs 15 residues. The V end was cut by 3 bases, the J end by 2 bases, with 15 bases between.

In this sample, this clonotype turned up a few times. The chain is built from TRBV20-1 and TRBJ1-4; TRBD1 aligns across 8 bases. Germline assignment: CDR1 DFQATT and CDR2 SNEGSKA (reference sequence). This CDR3 has 16 amino acids. J gave up 5 bases and V 1 base, and 9 bases lay outside the gene matches. This CDR3 reads CSARVAGGAYNEKLFF. The CDR3 DNA reads TGCAGTGCTAGAGTGGCAGGGGGCGCCTACAATGAAAAACTGTTTTTT.

The V gene is TRBV2, the J gene TRBJ2-2, with 12 positions matching TRBD2. The CDR3 covers 20 residues. Per the germline V gene, CDR1 is SNHLY and CDR2 is FYNNEI. The V segment lost 3 bases and the J segment 1 base; nucleotides outside the gene matches: 12. The CDR3 reads CASSDSNQGLAGENTGELFF. CDR3 coding DNA: TGTGCCAGCAGTGACTCAAACCAGGGACTAGCGGGTGAGAACACCGGGGAGCTGTTTTTT.

This sequence joins TRBV20-1 and TRBJ2-1; D is unclear. Trimming left V 3 bases short and J 2 bases short, with 8 bases between. The CDR3 extends over 13 amino acids. CDR1 is DFQATT, CDR2 SNEGSKA, per germline (reference sequence). CDR3 DNA: TGCAGTGCTAGGGGCGGTCCCTACAATGAGCAGTTCTTC. Translated: CSARGGPYNEQFF.

This clonotype was counted between two and nine times. The rearrangement uses TRBV6-5 and TRBJ2-2; unclear D gene. Trimming left V 0 bases short and J 2 bases short, with 10 bases between. Germline loops: CDR1 MNHEY, CDR2 SVGAGI. CDR3 length: 16 amino acids. The CDR3 sequence: CASSYSNRLNTGELFF. CDR3 DNA: TGTGCCAGCAGTTACTCCAATCGACTTAACACCGGGGAGCTGTTTTTT.

This clonotype was counted ten times or more. CDR3 coding DNA: TGTGCCACCAGTGATACGCTCGGTTGGGGGCGAGGAAATGAGCAGTTCTTC. Amino acids: CATSDTLGWGRGNEQFF. This chain uses TRBV24-1 with TRBJ2-1; perhaps TRBD1 as D (6 bases). This CDR3 comprises 17 residues. The V and J ends lost 3 bases and 7 bases respectively, with 21 bases between them. Germline V gene sequence: CDR1 KGHDR, CDR2 SFDVKD.

This clonotype was counted at least ten times. The chain is built from TRBV5-1 and TRBJ2-3; D is possibly TRBD1 (6 bases). CDR3 size: 14 residues. Trimming took 0 bases from V and 4 from J, leaving 9 bases between them. Germline V gene data show CDR1 as SGHRS and CDR2 as YFSETQ. The CDR3 loop is CASSLDRAADTQYF. The CDR3, as DNA: TGCGCCAGCAGCTTGGACAGGGCAGCAGATACGCAGTATTTT.

This clonotype occurred many times. The chain joins TRBV4-2 to TRBJ1-2; D uncertain. The V and J ends lost 5 bases and 5 bases respectively, with 18 bases between them. In germline, CDR1 is LGHNA, CDR2 YNFKEQ. This CDR3 is 15 amino acids long. As DNA, the CDR3 is TGTGCCAGCAGCTCCTACGTGCGGCGGGGATATGGCTACACCTTC. It encodes CASSSYVRRGYGYTF.

The V and J genes are TRBV3-1 and TRBJ2-3, with 10 bases identical to TRBD2. The V segment lost 0 bases and the J segment 5 bases; nucleotides outside the gene matches: 11. Germline loops: CDR1 LGHDT, CDR2 YNNKEL (reference sequence). This CDR3 is 18 amino acids long. In DNA form, the CDR3 reads TGTGCCAGCAGCCAAGATCTATCTCCTAGCGGGGGTGAAGATACGCAGTATTTT. As protein: CASSQDLSPSGGEDTQYF.

This clonotype was seen at least ten times. The chain recombines TRBV13 with TRBJ2-1; 10 positions agree with TRBD1. The germline gives CDR1 PRHDT, CDR2 FYEKMQ (reference sequence). J gave up 0 bases and V 1 base, and 6 bases lay outside the gene matches. The CDR3 has 18 amino acids. The CDR3 here is CASSLEGTGVASYNEQFF. The DNA of the CDR3 is TGTGCCAGCAGCTTAGAAGGGACAGGGGTTGCCTCCTACAATGAGCAGTTCTTC.